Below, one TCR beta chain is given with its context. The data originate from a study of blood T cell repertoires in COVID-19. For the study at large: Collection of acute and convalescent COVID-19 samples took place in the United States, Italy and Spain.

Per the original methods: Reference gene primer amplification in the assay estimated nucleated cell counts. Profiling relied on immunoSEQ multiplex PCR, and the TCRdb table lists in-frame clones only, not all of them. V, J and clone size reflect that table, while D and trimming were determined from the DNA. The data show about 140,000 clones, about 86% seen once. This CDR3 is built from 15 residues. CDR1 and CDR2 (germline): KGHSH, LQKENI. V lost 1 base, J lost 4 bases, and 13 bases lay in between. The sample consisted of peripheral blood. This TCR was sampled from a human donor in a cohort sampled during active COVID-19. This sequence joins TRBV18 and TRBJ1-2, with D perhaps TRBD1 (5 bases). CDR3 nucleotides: TGTGCCAGCTCACCACTCCTTCAGGGTTCCTATGGCTACACCTTC. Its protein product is CASSPLLQGSYGYTF.